This T cell receptor beta chain was observed in a study of control samples from healthy donors and cancer patients. There are 15 residues in the CDR3. V lost 3 bases and J lost 2, with 11 bases in between. Per the germline V gene, CDR1 is LNHDA and CDR2 is SQIVND (reference sequence). The repertoire was sequenced with immunoSEQ multiplex PCR; TCRdb's copy has only in-frame clones and lacks some. Seen here are 90,000 or so clones, around 89% observed once, and the top ten hold roughly an eighth. The V call is TRBV19, the J call TRBJ2-1; D is possibly TRBD1 (6 bases). The TCR comes from a woman in her sixties or seventies in good health. Sequencing was carried out using blood. This CDR3 reads CASSMWGLPYNEQFF. CDR3 bases: TGTGCCAGTAGTATGTGGGGGCTTCCCTACAATGAGCAGTTCTTC.